This T cell receptor (beta chain) is drawn from a study of shared clonotypes between healthy human individuals. For the study at large: Each donor contributed plates that comprised three CD4 naive, three CD4 memory, two CD8 naive and one CD8 memory. Study results and limitations: Measured sharing among donors was expected to vary with sequencing depth. Donor scarcity curtailed the genetic and exposure-history diversity represented herein.

The protocol was immunoSEQ multiplex PCR, while the TCRdb copy is restricted to in-frame clones and leaves out a portion. The sample has around 750,000 clones; around 74% are singletons. CDR1 and CDR2 (germline): MDHEN, SYDVKM. The CDR3 extends over 13 amino acids. The V end lost 5 bases, the J end lost 9 bases, and 16 bases lay between the germline ends. This clone was picked up a small number of times. What it binds is not known. Those who donated, Caucasian adults without exception, all lived in Nashville, Tennessee. The sequence was obtained from a woman aged 30 to 39 in good health. Sequenced material: memory CD4+ T cells sorted from blood. Documented subset: CD45RA-negative fraction. This chain connects TRBV28 to TRBJ1-1; D is ambiguous. Written as DNA, the CDR3 is TGTGCCAGCAGTACCGCGGCGGCAGGTAAAGCTTTCTTT. Encoded protein: CASSTAAAGKAFF.